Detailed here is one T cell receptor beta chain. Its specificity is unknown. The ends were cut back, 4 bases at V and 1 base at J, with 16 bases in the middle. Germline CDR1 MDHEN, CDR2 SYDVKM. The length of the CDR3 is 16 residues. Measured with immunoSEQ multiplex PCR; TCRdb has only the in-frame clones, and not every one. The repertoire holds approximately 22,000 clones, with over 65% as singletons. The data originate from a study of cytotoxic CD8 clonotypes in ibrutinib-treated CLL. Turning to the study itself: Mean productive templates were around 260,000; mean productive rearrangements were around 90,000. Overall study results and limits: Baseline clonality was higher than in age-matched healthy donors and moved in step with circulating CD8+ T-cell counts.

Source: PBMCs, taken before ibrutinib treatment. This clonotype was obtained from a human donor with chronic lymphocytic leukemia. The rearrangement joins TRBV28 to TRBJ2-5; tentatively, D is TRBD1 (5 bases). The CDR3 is CASSYPGRQGQETQYF. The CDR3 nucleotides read TGTGCCAGCAGTTACCCCGGACGCCAGGGCCAAGAGACCCAGTACTTC.